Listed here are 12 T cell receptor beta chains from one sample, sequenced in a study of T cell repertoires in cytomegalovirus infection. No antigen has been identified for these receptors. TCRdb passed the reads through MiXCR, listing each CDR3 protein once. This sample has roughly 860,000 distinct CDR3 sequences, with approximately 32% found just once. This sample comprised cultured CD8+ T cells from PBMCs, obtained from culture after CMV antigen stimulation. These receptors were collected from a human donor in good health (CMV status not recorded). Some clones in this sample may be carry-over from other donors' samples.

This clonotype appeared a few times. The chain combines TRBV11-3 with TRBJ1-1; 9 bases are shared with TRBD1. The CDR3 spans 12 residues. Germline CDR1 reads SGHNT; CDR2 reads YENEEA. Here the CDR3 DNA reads TGTGCTTCCGGACAGGGGATACCTGAAGCTTTCTTT. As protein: CASGQGIPEAFF.

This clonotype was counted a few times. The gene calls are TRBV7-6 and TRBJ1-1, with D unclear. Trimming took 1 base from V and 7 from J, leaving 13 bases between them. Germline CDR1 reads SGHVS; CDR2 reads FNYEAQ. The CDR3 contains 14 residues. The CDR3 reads CASSLDTPKVEAFF. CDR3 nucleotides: TGTGCCAGCAGCTTAGACACGCCAAAAGTTGAAGCTTTCTTT.

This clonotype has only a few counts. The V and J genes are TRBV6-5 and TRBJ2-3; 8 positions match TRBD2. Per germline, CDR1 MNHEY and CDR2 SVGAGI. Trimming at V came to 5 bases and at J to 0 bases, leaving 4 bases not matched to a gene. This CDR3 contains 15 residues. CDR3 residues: CASSSGGRSTDTQYF. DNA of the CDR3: TGTGCCAGCAGTAGCGGGGGCCGCAGCACAGATACGCAGTATTTT.

The CDR3 sequence is CASSATGRGEQYF. The DNA of the CDR3 is TGTGCCAGCAGTGCTACAGGGAGAGGGGAGCAGTACTTC. The chain carries TRBV7-4 and TRBJ2-7, with a weak D call TRBD1 (6 bases). This CDR3 region has 13 residues. Germline V gives CDR1 SGHVT, CDR2 SQSDAQ. V lost 6 bases, J lost 7 bases, and 16 bases lay in between.

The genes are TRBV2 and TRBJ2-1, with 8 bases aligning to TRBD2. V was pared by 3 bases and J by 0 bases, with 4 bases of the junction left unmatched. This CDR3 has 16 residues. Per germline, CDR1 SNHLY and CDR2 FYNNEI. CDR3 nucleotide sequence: TGTGCCAGCAGTGACGGGGGGGAACGCTCCTACAATGAGCAGTTCTTC. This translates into CASSDGGERSYNEQFF.

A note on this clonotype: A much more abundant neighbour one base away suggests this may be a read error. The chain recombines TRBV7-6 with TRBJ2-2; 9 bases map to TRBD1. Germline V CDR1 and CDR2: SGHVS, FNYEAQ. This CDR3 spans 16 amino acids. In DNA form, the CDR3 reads TGTGCCAACAGCTCTTCACAGGGGGCCCACACCGGGGAGCTGTTTTTT. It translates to CANSSSQGAHTGELFF. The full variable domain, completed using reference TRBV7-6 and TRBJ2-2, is GAGVSQSPRYKVTKRGQDVALRCDPISGHVSLYWYRQALGQGPEFLTYFNYEAQQDKSGLPNDRFSAERPEGSISTLTIQRTEQRDSAMYRCANSSSQGAHTGELFFGEGSRLTVL.

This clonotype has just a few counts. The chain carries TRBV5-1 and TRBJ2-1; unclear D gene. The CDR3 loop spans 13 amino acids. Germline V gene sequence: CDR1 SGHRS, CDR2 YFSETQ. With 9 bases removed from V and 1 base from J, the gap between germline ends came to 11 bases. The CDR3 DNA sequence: TGCGCCACCGCGACGTATTCCTACAATGAGCAGTTCTTC. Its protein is CATATYSYNEQFF.

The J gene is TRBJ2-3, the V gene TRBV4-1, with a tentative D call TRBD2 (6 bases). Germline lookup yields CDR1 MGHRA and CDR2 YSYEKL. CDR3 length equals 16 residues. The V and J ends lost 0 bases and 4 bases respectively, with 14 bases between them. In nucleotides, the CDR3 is TGCGCCAGCAGCCAAGATCCGGTCGGGGGTCCAGATACGCAGTATTTT. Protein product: CASSQDPVGGPDTQYF.

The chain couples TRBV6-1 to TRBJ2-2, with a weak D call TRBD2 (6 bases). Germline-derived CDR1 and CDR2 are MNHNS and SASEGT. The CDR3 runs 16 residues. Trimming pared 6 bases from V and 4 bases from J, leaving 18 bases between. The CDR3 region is CASSASGLLITGELFF. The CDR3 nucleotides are TGTGCCAGCAGCGCCTCGGGACTTCTAATCACCGGGGAGCTGTTTTTT.

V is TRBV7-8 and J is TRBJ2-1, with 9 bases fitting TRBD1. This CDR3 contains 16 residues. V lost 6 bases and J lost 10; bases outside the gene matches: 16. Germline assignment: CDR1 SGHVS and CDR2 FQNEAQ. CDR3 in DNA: TGTGCCAGCAGAGGTAGAGGAGAACAGGGGGCATGGGAGCAGTTCTTC. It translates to CASRGRGEQGAWEQFF.

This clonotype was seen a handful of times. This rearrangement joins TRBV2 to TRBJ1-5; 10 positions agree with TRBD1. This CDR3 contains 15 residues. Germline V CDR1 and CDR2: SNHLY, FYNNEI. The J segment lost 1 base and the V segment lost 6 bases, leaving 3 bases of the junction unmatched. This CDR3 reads CASRTGGGSNQPQHF. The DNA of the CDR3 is TGTGCCAGCAGGACAGGGGGCGGGAGCAATCAGCCCCAGCATTTT.

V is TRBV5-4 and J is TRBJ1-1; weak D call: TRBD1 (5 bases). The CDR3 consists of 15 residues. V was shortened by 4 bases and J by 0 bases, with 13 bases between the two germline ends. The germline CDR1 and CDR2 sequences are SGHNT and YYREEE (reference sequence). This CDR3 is CASSATGPVNTEAFF. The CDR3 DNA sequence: TGTGCCAGCAGCGCTACGGGACCCGTGAACACTGAAGCTTTCTTT.